Presented here are 8 T cell receptor beta chains from one specimen sequenced in a study of CD8 T cells in Susac syndrome. cDNA came from roughly 0.53 to 1 ug RNA primed by random hexamers. Using its own MiXCR run on the immunoSEQ multiplex PCR reads, TCRdb lists one record per CDR3 protein. The sample carries about 57,000 distinct CDR3 sequences, roughly 93% recorded once. The sample comprised CD8+ T cells from PBMCs. The source is a human donor with multiple sclerosis.

Of note for this clonotype: Germline and junction disagree at one end, which may indicate a read error. The V call is TRBV7-7, the J call TRBJ2-1, with D unclear. CDR1 SSHAT and CDR2 FNYEAQ come from the germline V gene (reference sequence). The CDR3 is 15 residues long. The CDR3 coding sequence is TGTGCTAGCAGCTTAGGGTCAGCCTCCTACAATGAGCAGTTCTTC. Amino acid sequence: CASSLGSASYNEQFF.

This clonotype was detected once. The chain employs TRBV6-2 or TRBV6-3 and TRBJ1-5; D ambiguous. Trimming pared 4 bases from V and 3 bases from J, leaving 7 bases between. The CDR3 contains 13 residues. Germline V CDR1 and CDR2: MNHEY, SVGEGT. CDR3 region: CASSSRHNQPQHF. The CDR3, as DNA: TGTGCCAGCAGTTCGCGACACAATCAGCCCCAGCATTTT.

This chain joins TRBV9 and TRBJ2-7, with D unclear. Trimming removed 0 bases from V and 5 bases from J, with 15 bases in between. Germline V lookup: CDR1 SGDLS, CDR2 YYNGEE. There are 15 residues in the CDR3. The CDR3: CASSVGASRIDEQYF. The CDR3 nucleotides are TGTGCCAGCAGCGTAGGTGCCAGCCGGATAGACGAGCAGTACTTC.

This chain connects TRBV4-3 to TRBJ2-2; 10 bases fit TRBD1. Germline CDR1 LGHNA, CDR2 YSLEER. The CDR3 has 18 residues. J gave up 5 bases and V 1 base, and 10 bases lay outside the gene matches. This chain's CDR3 is CASSQAKGTGVRTGELFF. The CDR3 DNA follows: TGCGCCAGCAGCCAAGCTAAAGGGACAGGGGTTCGGACCGGGGAGCTGTTTTTT.

The CDR3 is CSASPAPRGTEAFF. In nucleotides, the CDR3 is TGCAGTGCTAGTCCCGCCCCCCGAGGGACTGAAGCTTTCTTT. This chain uses TRBV20-1 with TRBJ1-1; no firm D call. Germline V lookup: CDR1 DFQATT, CDR2 SNEGSKA (reference sequence). CDR3 length: 14 residues. Deletions cut 3 bases from V and 5 bases from J, with 16 bases between.

The chain employs TRBV27 and TRBJ2-5; D remains ambiguous. Per the germline V gene, CDR1 is MNHEY and CDR2 is SMNVEV (reference sequence). The V gene lost 0 bases and the J gene lost 5 bases, with 4 bases spanning the gap. This CDR3 comprises 12 residues. Here the CDR3 DNA reads TGTGCCAGCAGTTTATCGGGGGAGACCCAGTACTTC. Its translation: CASSLSGETQYF.

The chain uses TRBV5-6 and TRBJ2-1; tentatively, D is TRBD1 or TRBD2 (5 bases each). Germline values: CDR1 SGHDT, CDR2 YYEEEE. This CDR3 comprises 13 residues. The germline V and J ends were trimmed by 3 bases and 9 bases, with 13 bases remaining between them. The CDR3: CASSWGPPSEQFF. The CDR3 bases are TGTGCCAGCAGCTGGGGACCCCCGAGTGAGCAGTTCTTC.

This chain's CDR3 is CASSQGTHADTIYF. CDR3 sequence (DNA): TGTGCCAGCAGCCAAGGAACTCACGCCGACACCATATATTTT. The chain carries TRBV3-1 and TRBJ1-3; no reliable D call. Trimming stripped 1 base from V and 8 bases from J, with 12 bases between. CDR1 and CDR2 from the germline V gene are LGHDT and YNNKEL (reference sequence). The CDR3 sequence is 14 residues long.